This TCR beta chain originates from a study of molecular identifiers for immune sequencing clone quantification. The germline V and J ends were trimmed by 6 bases and 0 bases, with 18 bases remaining between them. CDR1 is LNHDA, CDR2 SQIVND, per germline (reference sequence). The CDR3 contains 17 residues. The sample holds many counts of this clonotype. TCRdb re-called the PCR reads with MiXCR, one entry per CDR3 protein. The data hold some 650,000 distinct CDR3 sequences, with approximately 20% observed a single time. V and J are TRBV19 and TRBJ1-5; D call uncertain. This sequence originates from a human donor in good health. Some libraries in this study had Jurkat cell RNA spiked in. The sample consisted of naive CD8+ T cells from blood, with Jurkat cell RNA spiked in. Subset specified: FACS-sorted CD8+CD4-CCR7+CD45RA+ naive T cells. The CDR3 sequence: CASSRTSGINSNQPQHF. The DNA of the CDR3 is TGTGCCAGTAGCCGAACCTCCGGGATCAATAGCAATCAGCCCCAGCATTTT.